This note documents a single TCR beta chain sequence. Its cognate antigen has yet to be identified. No quality values exist for individual bases; no much larger clone is one base distant. The receptor library was made with RT-PCR. The listed sequencing device is Illumina HiSeq 2500. The public sequencing data were trimmed at Q25 with fastp and processed into clonotypes with MiXCR by TCRdb, which kept only in-frame beta chains. Each entry merges the rows of one CDR3 protein and shows their most common DNA and genes. The sample table contains about 830,000 distinct CDR3 sequences; only one count was recorded for roughly 20% of them. The top ten clonotypes cover about 11% of the sample. A distance of 10 bases separates the germline ends of V and J, which lose 2 bases and 5 bases respectively. The CDR3 holds 13 amino acids from the cysteine to the phenylalanine. Kept here is only the CDR3 DNA, which spans 39 bases and is read in frame from base 1. CDR1 and CDR2 were assigned from the germline V gene (reference sequence) as DFQATT and SNEGSKA.

The data were taken from a study of response to subunit inactivated influenza vaccine (dated by TCRdb to between 2017 and 2018). General notes on the study: The study used deep quantitative T cell receptor repertoire profiling to track responses to a trivalent subunit inactivated influenza vaccine.

Overall study results and their limits: The authors suggested that each seasonal influenza vaccination may recruit only a limited number of new T cells.

This chain is built from TRBV20-1 and TRBJ2-1; confidence is insufficient to name the D gene. This sequence originates from a man aged 50 to 60 who received an inactivated influenza vaccine. Donor details come from another sample of the same person, matched by shared clones. Sequenced material: PBMCs from blood, taken roughly 5 days after vaccination. The CDR3 is CSARFGPHNEQFF. The base sequence is TGCAGTGCTAGATTTGGACCCCACAATGAGCAGTTCTTC.